Here is one TCR beta chain with its context. Its antigen is undetermined. Trimming took off 6 bases at V and 6 bases at J, with 20 bases between the two ends. The CDR3 totals 16 residues. Germline CDR1 SNHLY, CDR2 FYNNEI. This specimen comes from a study of tumor-infiltrating lymphocytes in localized non-small cell lung cancer. Study information: Patients included smokers and never-smokers with various histologies, some sampled after neoadjuvant chemotherapy. Study results and limitations: Compared with uninvolved lung, tumors showed higher T cell infiltration by TCRbeta sequencing. T-cell fraction did not differ between immunotypes IM1 and IM2.

Libraries were prepared by immunoSEQ multiplex PCR; TCRdb keeps only in-frame clonotypes and omits some of them. The sample shows some 9,300 clones, approximately 78% of them seen only once. This chain links TRBV2 with TRBJ2-2; a weak D match, TRBD1 (6 bases). Input material: lung tumor tissue. This clonotype originated in a human donor with non-small cell lung cancer. The CDR3 nucleotides are TGTGCCAGCAGCTCTGGGGGCCGTGGGGTGGCCGGGGAGCTGTTTTTT. Amino acids: CASSSGGRGVAGELFF.